This is a list of T cell receptor beta chains from one sample in a study of identical twins. A single record per CDR3 protein comes from TCRdb applying MiXCR to the 5' RACE reads. The table shows 1,800,000 or so distinct CDR3 sequences, with less than 35% occurring only once. The sequencing sample was made of cord blood. These receptor sequences come from a newborn girl in good health. The CDR3 runs from the conserved cysteine through the conserved F or W. The D gene is left open where the match is weak. Size is stated for part of the rows, as once, few or many counts, or as a class when the clone is expanded.

clone size	D gene	V gene	J gene	CDR3 DNA	CDR3 protein
few	NA	TRBV24-1	TRBJ1-2	TGTGCCACCAGTGATTCTAGACGGATTGTCTATGGCTACACCTTC	CATSDSRRIVYGYTF
NA	TRBD2	TRBV10-3	TRBJ2-5	TGTGCCATCAGTGAGAGGACTAGCGGGGGTTCGAATGAGCAGTACTTC	CAISERTSGGSNEQYF
NA	NA	TRBV27	TRBJ2-5	TGTGCCAGCAGTTTGTCGCTCTTAAATGAGCAGTACTTC	CASSLSLLNEQYF
few	NA	TRBV20-1	TRBJ2-7	TGCAGTGCTAGAGTGATCGGCTACGAGCAGTACTTC	CSARVIGYEQYF
NA	NA	TRBV10-3	TRBJ2-1	TGTGCCATCAGTGAGATCAGAACAGGGAGCTCCTACAATGAGCAGTTCTTC	CAISEIRTGSSYNEQFF
NA	TRBD2	TRBV6-2/TRBV6-3	TRBJ2-2	TGTGCCAGCAGTTACTCTTCACTAGCGGCGCTGTTTTTT	CASSYSSLAALFF
NA	NA	TRBV4-1	TRBJ2-3	TGCGCCAGCAGCCAAGAAGTTCGAACCCCCCGGAGCACAGATACGCAGTATTTT	CASSQEVRTPRSTDTQYF
NA	NA	TRBV11-2	TRBJ2-3	TGTGCCAGCAGCCACCCCTGGGGCGCAGATACGCAGTATTTT	CASSHPWGADTQYF
few	TRBD2	TRBV20-1	TRBJ2-7	TGCAGTGCTCCTCATAGCGGGGTTTCCTACGAGCAGTACTTC	CSAPHSGVSYEQYF
NA	TRBD2	TRBV20-1	TRBJ2-7	TGCAGTGCTAGCTATGGGCTAGCGGGAGCCTACGAGCAGTACTTC	CSASYGLAGAYEQYF
NA	NA	TRBV20-1	TRBJ2-5	TGCAGTGCTAGACGGGCGGGCTTCCGGGGAGAGACCCAGTACTTC	CSARRAGFRGETQYF
NA	TRBD2	TRBV5-6	TRBJ2-1	TGTGCCAGCACCCTGGAAGCGGGAGGGAACAATGAGCAGTTCTTC	CASTLEAGGNNEQFF
NA	NA	TRBV20-1	TRBJ2-7	TGCAGTGCTGGAGGGATCAGCACCTACGAGCAGTACTTC	CSAGGISTYEQYF
NA	TRBD1	TRBV27	TRBJ1-5	TGTGCCAGCAGTCACTTATCCAAGGGAGGGGGCGGGCGGCAGCCCCAGCATTTT	CASSHLSKGGGGRQPQHF
NA	NA	TRBV6-1	TRBJ2-2	TGTGCCAGCATTAGACAGGTGAACACCGGGGAGCTGTTTTTT	CASIRQVNTGELFF
few	NA	TRBV7-9	TRBJ2-3	TGTGCCAGCAGCCGAAGGGGAGTTAGCACAGATACGCAGTATTTT	CASSRRGVSTDTQYF
many	NA	TRBV6-5	TRBJ2-3	TGTGCCAGCAGTTACTCTGCAGGCACAGATACGCAGTATTTT	CASSYSAGTDTQYF
NA	NA	TRBV5-4	TRBJ1-5	TGTGCCAGCAGCTCTGGGCCAGGGAACAATCAGCCCCAGCATTTT	CASSSGPGNNQPQHF
NA	TRBD1	TRBV13	TRBJ1-1	TGTGCCAGCAGACAACCACAGGGGGCGCGAGCTATGAACACTGAAGCTTTCTTT	CASRQPQGARAMNTEAFF
few	TRBD2	TRBV2	TRBJ2-7	TGTGCCAGCAGTACTAGCGGGATGTACGAGCAGTACTTC	CASSTSGMYEQYF